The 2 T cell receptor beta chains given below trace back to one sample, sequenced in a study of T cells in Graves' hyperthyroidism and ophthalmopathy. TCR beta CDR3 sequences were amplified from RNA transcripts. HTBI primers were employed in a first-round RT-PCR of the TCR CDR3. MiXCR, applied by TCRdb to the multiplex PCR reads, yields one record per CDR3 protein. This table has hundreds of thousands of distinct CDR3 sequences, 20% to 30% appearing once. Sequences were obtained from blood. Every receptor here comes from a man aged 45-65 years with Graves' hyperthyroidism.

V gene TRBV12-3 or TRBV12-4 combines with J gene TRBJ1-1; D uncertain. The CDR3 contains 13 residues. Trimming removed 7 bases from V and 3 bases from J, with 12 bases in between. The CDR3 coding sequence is TGTGCCAGCAAGGAGACTATCGACACTGAAGCTTTCTTT. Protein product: CASKETIDTEAFF.

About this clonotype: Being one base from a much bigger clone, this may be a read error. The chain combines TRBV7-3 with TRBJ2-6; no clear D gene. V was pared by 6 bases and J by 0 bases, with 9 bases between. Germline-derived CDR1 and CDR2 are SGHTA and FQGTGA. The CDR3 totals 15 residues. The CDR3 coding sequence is TGTGCCAGCAGTGCCGGGCACTCTGGGGCCAACGTCCTGACTTTC. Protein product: CASSAGHSGANVLTF. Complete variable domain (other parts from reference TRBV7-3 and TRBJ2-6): GAGVSQTPSNKVTEKGKYVELRCDPISGHTALYWYRQSLGQGPEFLIYFQGTGAADDSGLPNDRFFAVRPEGSVSTLKIQRTERGDSAVYLCASSAGHSGANVLTFGAGSRLTVL.